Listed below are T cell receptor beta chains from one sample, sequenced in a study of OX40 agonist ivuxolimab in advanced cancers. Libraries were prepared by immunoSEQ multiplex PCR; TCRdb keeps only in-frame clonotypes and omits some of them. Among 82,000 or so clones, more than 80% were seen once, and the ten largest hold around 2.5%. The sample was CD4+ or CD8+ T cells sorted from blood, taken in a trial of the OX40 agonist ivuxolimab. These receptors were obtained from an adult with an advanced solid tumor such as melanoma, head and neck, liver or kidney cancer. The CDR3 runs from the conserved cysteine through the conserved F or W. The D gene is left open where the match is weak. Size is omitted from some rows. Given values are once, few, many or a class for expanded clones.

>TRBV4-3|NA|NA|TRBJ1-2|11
TGCGCCAGCAGCCAAGCGGGCGGCTACACCTTC
CASSQAGGYTF
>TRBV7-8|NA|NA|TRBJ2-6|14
TGTGCCAGCCGCGTGGGCTCTGGGGCCAACGTCCTGACTTTC
CASRVGSGANVLTF
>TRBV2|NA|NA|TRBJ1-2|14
TGTGCCAGCAGTGAAAGGGGGACTAACTATGGCTACACCTTC
CASSERGTNYGYTF
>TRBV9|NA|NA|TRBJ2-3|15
TGTGCCAGCAGCCCCTCGACAGGAAGCACAGATACGCAGTATTTT
CASSPSTGSTDTQYF
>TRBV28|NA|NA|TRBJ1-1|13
TGTGCCACCTGCCGGGGGGGGCGGACTGAAGCTTTCTTT
CATCRGGRTEAFF
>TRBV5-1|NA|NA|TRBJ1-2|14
TGCGCCAGCTCCGCCGGGGACCCTGGGTATGGCTACACCTTC
CASSAGDPGYGYTF
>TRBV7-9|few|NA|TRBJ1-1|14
TGTGCCAGCAGCTTGACGGGCGCCGGGGTTGAAGCTTTCTTT
CASSLTGAGVEAFF
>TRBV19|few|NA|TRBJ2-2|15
TGTGCCAGTGTAACTGGAACAGGGAACACCGGGGAGCTGTTTTTT
CASVTGTGNTGELFF
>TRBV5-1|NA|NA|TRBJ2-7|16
TGCGCCAGCAGATCACTGGTCGGGGTTAGCTCCTACGAGCAGTACTTC
CASRSLVGVSSYEQYF
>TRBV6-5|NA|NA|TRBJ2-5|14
TGTGCCAGCAGTGGACAGCTAGACCAAGAGACCCAGTACTTC
CASSGQLDQETQYF
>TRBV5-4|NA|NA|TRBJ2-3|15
TGTGCCAGCAGCCGCTCACTAGCACTCACAGATACGCAGTATTTT
CASSRSLALTDTQYF
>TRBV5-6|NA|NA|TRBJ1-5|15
TGTGCCAGCAGCTTGTGGTTCCCGAGCAATCAGCCCCAGCATTTT
CASSLWFPSNQPQHF
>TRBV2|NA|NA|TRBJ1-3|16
TGTGCCAGCACGAGGGACGCGACAGCTACTGGAAACACCATATATTTT
CASTRDATATGNTIYF
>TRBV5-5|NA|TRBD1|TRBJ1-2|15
TGTGCCAGCAGCCATGGGACAGGCCTTTCCTATGGCTACACCTTC
CASSHGTGLSYGYTF
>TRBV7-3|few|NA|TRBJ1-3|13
TGTGCCAGCAGCTTAGATCCTGGAAACACCATATATTTT
CASSLDPGNTIYF
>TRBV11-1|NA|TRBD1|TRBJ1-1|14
TGTGCCAGCAGTCAAGGACAGGGTGTCTCTGAAGCTTTCTTT
CASSQGQGVSEAFF
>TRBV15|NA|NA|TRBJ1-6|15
TGTGCCACCAGCAGGAACCGGGCCCCGAATTCACCCCTCCACTTT
CATSRNRAPNSPLHF
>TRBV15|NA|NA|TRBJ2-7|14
TGTGCCACCAGCAGAGATCGGCGGGTCTACGAGCAGTACTTC
CATSRDRRVYEQYF
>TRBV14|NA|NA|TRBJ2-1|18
TGTGCCAGCTCGGATTCGCGGGGGCAGTTTCTGGGCTACAATGAGCAGTTCTTC
CASSDSRGQFLGYNEQFF
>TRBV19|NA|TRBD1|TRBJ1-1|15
TGTGCCAGTAGTATCCAGGGGGCGGTGAACACTGAAGCTTTCTTT
CASSIQGAVNTEAFF
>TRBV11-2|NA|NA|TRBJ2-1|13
TGTGCCAGCAGTCGGGGGATCGACAATGAGCAGTTCTTC
CASSRGIDNEQFF
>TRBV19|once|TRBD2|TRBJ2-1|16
TGTGCCAGTAGTACGATACTAGCGGGGGAAGGGAATGAGCAGTTCTTC
CASSTILAGEGNEQFF
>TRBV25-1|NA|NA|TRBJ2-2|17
TGTGCCAGCACTTCACCCGTTGGGGCAGGGGGGTCCGGGGAGCTGTTTTTT
CASTSPVGAGGSGELFF
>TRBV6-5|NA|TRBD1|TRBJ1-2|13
TGTGCCAGCACCGGACAGGGGAACTATGGCTACACCTTC
CASTGQGNYGYTF
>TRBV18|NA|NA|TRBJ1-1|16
TGTGCCAGCTCACCCCACCCCGGGAACAGCAACACTGAAGCTTTCTTT
CASSPHPGNSNTEAFF
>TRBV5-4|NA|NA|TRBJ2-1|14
TGTGCCAGCAAGCCGGGGGGCCTGTGGAATGAGCAGTTCTTC
CASKPGGLWNEQFF
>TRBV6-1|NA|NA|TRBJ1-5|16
TGTGCCAGCAGTGAACGCTCCGTAAACAGCAATCAGCCCCAGCATTTT
CASSERSVNSNQPQHF
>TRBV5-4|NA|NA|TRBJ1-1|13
TGTGCCAGCGCCCGGGGCGTGAACACTGAAGCTTTCTTT
CASARGVNTEAFF
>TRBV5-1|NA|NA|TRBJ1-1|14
TGCGCCAGCAGCTTGGAGTCAGGCGGCACTGAAGCTTTCTTT
CASSLESGGTEAFF
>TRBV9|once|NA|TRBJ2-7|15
TGTGCCAGCAGCGTAGGGCCGGGGGCCCCCTACGAGCAGTACTTC
CASSVGPGAPYEQYF
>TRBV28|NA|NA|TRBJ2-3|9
TGTGCCAGCGGGCATACGCAGTATTTT
CASGHTQYF
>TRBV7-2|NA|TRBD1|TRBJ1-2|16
TGTGCCAGCAGCTTAGGAGGACAGGGGGCAATGAATGGCTACACCTTC
CASSLGGQGAMNGYTF
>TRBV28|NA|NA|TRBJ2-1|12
TGTGCCAGCAGTTTAGAATACAATGAGCAGTTCTTC
CASSLEYNEQFF
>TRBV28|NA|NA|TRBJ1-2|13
TGTGCCAGCAGCCTCCCCGTACTCTATGGCTACACCTTC
CASSLPVLYGYTF
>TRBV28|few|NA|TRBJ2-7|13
TGTGCCAGCGGACCGTTGGGGCCCTACGAGCAGTACTTC
CASGPLGPYEQYF
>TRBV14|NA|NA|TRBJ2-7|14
TGTGCCAGCAGCCAAGGGGTCTGGATTTACGAGCAGTACTTC
CASSQGVWIYEQYF
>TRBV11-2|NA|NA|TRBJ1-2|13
TGTGCCAGCAGCCCATTGGGGGCCTATGGCTACACCTTC
CASSPLGAYGYTF
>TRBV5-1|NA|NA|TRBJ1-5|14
TGCGCCAGCAGCGCGGTGGGGGGCGGTCAGCCCCAGCATTTT
CASSAVGGGQPQHF
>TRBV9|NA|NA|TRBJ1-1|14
TGTGCCAGCAGCCCCGGGGAGGGAAACACTGAAGCTTTCTTT
CASSPGEGNTEAFF
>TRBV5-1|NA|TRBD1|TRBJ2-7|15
TGCGCCAGCAGCTCACAACAGGGGAACTCCTACGAGCAGTACTTC
CASSSQQGNSYEQYF
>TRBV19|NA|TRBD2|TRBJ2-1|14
TGTGCCAGTAGTATTAGCGGGACTTACAATGAGCAGTTCTTC
CASSISGTYNEQFF
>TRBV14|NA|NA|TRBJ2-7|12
TGTGCCAGCAGCCATGTACGGACAGAGCAGTACTTC
CASSHVRTEQYF
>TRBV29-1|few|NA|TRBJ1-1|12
TGCAGCGTTGTCCCAGGGGACACTGAAGCTTTCTTT
CSVVPGDTEAFF
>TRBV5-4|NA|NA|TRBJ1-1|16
TGTGCCAGCAGCTACGGGACAACCCGAGGGATCACTGAAGCTTTCTTT
CASSYGTTRGITEAFF
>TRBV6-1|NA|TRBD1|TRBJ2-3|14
TGTGCCAGCAGTTGGGACAGGTCCACAGATACGCAGTATTTT
CASSWDRSTDTQYF
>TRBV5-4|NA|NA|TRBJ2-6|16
TGTGCCAGCAGCTTGGGTGGGGGTTCTGGGGCCAACGTCCTGACTTTC
CASSLGGGSGANVLTF
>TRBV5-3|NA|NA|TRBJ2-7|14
TGTGCCAGAAGACACGACCAGGAGCTGAACGAGCAGTACTTC
CARRHDQELNEQYF
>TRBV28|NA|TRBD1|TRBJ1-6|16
TGTGCCAGCAGGCCGGACAGGGGGATCCTAAATTCACCCCTCCACTTT
CASRPDRGILNSPLHF
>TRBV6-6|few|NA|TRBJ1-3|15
TGTGCCAGCAGTTACTCGAGGTCGAGGGGAAACACCATATATTTT
CASSYSRSRGNTIYF
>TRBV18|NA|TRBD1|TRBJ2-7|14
TGTGCCAGCTCACCGCCGGGACAGGGGTTCGAGCAGTACTTC
CASSPPGQGFEQYF
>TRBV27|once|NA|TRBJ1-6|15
TGTGCCAGCAGTTTAAGACGGGGCCTGGGTTCACCCCTCCACTTT
CASSLRRGLGSPLHF
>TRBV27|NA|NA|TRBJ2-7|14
TGTGCCAGCAGACAGTTCGGACCCCCCTACGAGCAGTACTTC
CASRQFGPPYEQYF